The rows below give T cell receptor beta chains drawn from one sample of a study of blood T cell repertoires in COVID-19. TCRdb keeps only in-frame clones here, not all; method: immunoSEQ multiplex PCR. The sample has 140,000 or so clones, approximately 80% seen once. The sequencing sample was made of peripheral blood. The receptors originated from a man in his 60s with active or convalescent COVID-19. CDR3s include the opening cysteine and the closing phenylalanine or tryptophan. D genes are given only for firm matches. Clone size is not always given. Where it is, it says once, few, many or a class for expanded clones.

j_call clone_size d_call v_call cdr3_nt cdr3_aa
TRBJ1-1 NA NA TRBV4-1 TGCGCCAGCAGCCAAGATGGCAGGGTGGACACTGAAGCTTTCTTT CASSQDGRVDTEAFF
TRBJ2-1 NA TRBD1 TRBV24-1 TGTGCCACCAGTAGATACAGGGGATGGGAAAATGAGCAGTTCTTC CATSRYRGWENEQFF
TRBJ1-3 NA NA TRBV4-1 TGCGCCAGCAGCCAAGAAGGGGGGGCTCGTGGAAACACCATATATTTT CASSQEGGARGNTIYF
TRBJ1-2 NA NA TRBV6-5 TGTGCCAGCAGTTACTCCGGCGGGAACTATGGCTACACCTTC CASSYSGGNYGYTF
TRBJ2-5 NA TRBD2 TRBV11-3 TGTGCCAGCAGCACGAGGGCACTAGCGGGAGTAGGAGAGACCCAGTACTTC CASSTRALAGVGETQYF
TRBJ1-1 NA NA TRBV30 TGTGCCTGGAGTGGCCCTCAGGGGCCCACTGAAGCTTTCTTT CAWSGPQGPTEAFF
TRBJ2-5 NA TRBD1 TRBV24-1 TGTGCCACCAGTCCAGGGGGCGTAGAGACCCAGTACTTC CATSPGGVETQYF
TRBJ2-7 NA TRBD1 TRBV11-3 TGTGCCAGCAGCCTGCCGGGACAGTCCTACGAGCAGTACTTC CASSLPGQSYEQYF
TRBJ1-3 NA NA TRBV4-1 TGCGCCAGCAGCCATTATACCGGGATTACTCAATCACTATCTGGAAACACCATATATTTT CASSHYTGITQSLSGNTIYF
TRBJ2-1 NA NA TRBV4-1 TGCGCCAGCAGCCAAGTTCCGTTCTACAATGAGCAGTTCTTC CASSQVPFYNEQFF
TRBJ1-1 NA NA TRBV18 TGTGCCAGCACACAAGACACTAACACTGAAGCTTTCTTT CASTQDTNTEAFF
TRBJ1-2 NA NA TRBV19 TGTGCCAGTAGTATCAGGGATCTGGATGGCTACACCTTC CASSIRDLDGYTF
TRBJ2-1 NA TRBD2 TRBV5-1 TGCGCCAGCAGCATCTCTAGCGGGACCTACAATGAGCAGTTCTTC CASSISSGTYNEQFF
TRBJ2-1 NA NA TRBV11-3 TGTGCCAGCAGCTTAGACGGGACATTCAATGAGCAGTTCTTC CASSLDGTFNEQFF
TRBJ2-5 NA NA TRBV18 TGTGCCAGCTCACTACAAGAGACCCAGTACTTC CASSLQETQYF
TRBJ2-5 NA TRBD2 TRBV6-2/TRBV6-3 TGTGCCAGCAGTTACTCAGCTAGCGGGGGGCGCCAAGAGACCCAGTACTTC CASSYSASGGRQETQYF
TRBJ1-3 NA NA TRBV9 TGTGCCAGCAGCGTAGCCTCCGGGTCTGGAAACACCATATATTTT CASSVASGSGNTIYF
TRBJ2-7 NA NA TRBV7-2 TGTGCCAGCAGCTTATCTGAGGACAGTTCCTACGAGCAGTACTTC CASSLSEDSSYEQYF
TRBJ2-3 once NA TRBV27 TGTGCCAGCAGCCAACAGGGTTCAGATACGCAGTATTTT CASSQQGSDTQYF
TRBJ1-4 NA TRBD1 TRBV7-2 TGTGCCAGCCAGGGGGGAAGAAATGAAAAACTGTTTTTT CASQGGRNEKLFF
TRBJ1-1 NA TRBD1 TRBV4-3 TGCGCCAGCAGCCAAGCCAGGGACAGGGGGAGGGAAGCTTTCTTT CASSQARDRGREAFF
TRBJ2-5 NA TRBD1 TRBV3-1/TRBV3-2 TGTGCCAGCAGCCAATTAACAGGGGCCCAAGAGACCCAGTACTTC CASSQLTGAQETQYF
TRBJ1-1 NA TRBD1 TRBV6-2/TRBV6-3 TGTGCCAGCAGTCTACAGGGGGCCGCTGAAGCTTTCTTT CASSLQGAAEAFF
TRBJ1-1 NA NA TRBV7-2 TGTGCCAGCAGCAAAGTGACAGGTGAGACAGAAGCTTTCTTT CASSKVTGETEAFF
TRBJ1-4 NA TRBD1 TRBV7-9 TGTGCCAGCAGCTTCGGACAGGGGGCAAATGAAAAACTGTTTTTT CASSFGQGANEKLFF
TRBJ2-7 NA TRBD1 TRBV2 TGTGCCAGCAGTGAGACAGGGACGATGAACGAGCAGTACTTC CASSETGTMNEQYF
TRBJ2-5 NA TRBD2 TRBV9 TGTGCCAGCAGCGTAGGATCTAGCGGGATAGCAGAGACCCAGTACTTC CASSVGSSGIAETQYF
TRBJ1-2 NA NA TRBV12-1 TGTGCCAGCAGCCCCCGACAGGGGGTGGAAGGCTACACCTTC CASSPRQGVEGYTF
TRBJ2-7 NA NA TRBV6-2/TRBV6-3 TGTGCCAGCAGTTGGGGCCGTCCCTACGAGCAGTACTTC CASSWGRPYEQYF
TRBJ2-1 NA NA TRBV6-5 TGTGCCAGCAGGATAGACTCGTCAAGGGAGCAGTTCTTC CASRIDSSREQFF
TRBJ1-4 NA NA TRBV7-2 TGTGCCAGCAGCTTCGGACAGCCTGAAAAACTGTTTTTT CASSFGQPEKLFF
TRBJ2-3 NA NA TRBV10-1 TGCGCCAGCTCGTCGTCTAATCCGGGTACGCAGTATTTT CASSSSNPGTQYF
TRBJ2-7 NA NA TRBV6-5 TGTGCCAGCAGTTACACCGGTTCCTACGAACAGTACTTC CASSYTGSYEQYF
TRBJ2-7 NA TRBD1 TRBV4-1 TGCGCCAGCAGCCAGCTCGGACAGGGGGCTTACGAGCAGTACTTC CASSQLGQGAYEQYF
TRBJ1-5 NA TRBD1 TRBV2 TGTGCCAGCAGTAGACAGGGGGGCAATCAGCCCCAGCATTTT CASSRQGGNQPQHF
TRBJ2-3 NA NA TRBV4-1 TGCGCCAGCAGCAACAGGGCACCCCCGAGCACAGATACGCAGTATTTT CASSNRAPPSTDTQYF
TRBJ2-5 NA TRBD2 TRBV7-2 TGTGCCAGCAGCGCCGGACTAGCGGGAGGTGAGACCCAGTACTTC CASSAGLAGGETQYF
TRBJ2-3 NA NA TRBV19 TGTGCCAGTAGTATCCTCACGGGTGTAGGGGGTAGCACAGATACGCAGTATTTT CASSILTGVGGSTDTQYF
TRBJ2-1 NA TRBD1 TRBV2 TGTGCCAGCAGTGATCCAGGGGGAACATACAATGAGCAGTTCTTC CASSDPGGTYNEQFF
TRBJ1-1 NA NA TRBV6-2/TRBV6-3 TGTGCCAGCAGTCCCCCGCGAGGCCCTCGGGGGAACACTGAAGCTTTCTTT CASSPPRGPRGNTEAFF
TRBJ1-3 NA NA TRBV25-1 TGTGCCAGCACCACCCCCGGGACATCTGGAAACACCATATATTTT CASTTPGTSGNTIYF
TRBJ1-1 NA NA TRBV2 TGTGCCAGCAGTCTACAAGCTACGAGGACTGAAGCTTTCTTT CASSLQATRTEAFF
TRBJ1-1 NA TRBD1 TRBV6-5 TGTGCCAGCAGTTACCCAAAGACAGGGGATGGCACTGAAGCTTTCTTT CASSYPKTGDGTEAFF
TRBJ2-5 NA NA TRBV5-1 TGCGCCAGCAGCCCCCAACTAGGGGAGACCCAGTACTTC CASSPQLGETQYF
TRBJ2-1 NA TRBD1 TRBV27 TGTGCCAGCAGTTTAGGGGGTAACAGGGGAAGGGGTAGAGATGAGCAGTTCTTC CASSLGGNRGRGRDEQFF